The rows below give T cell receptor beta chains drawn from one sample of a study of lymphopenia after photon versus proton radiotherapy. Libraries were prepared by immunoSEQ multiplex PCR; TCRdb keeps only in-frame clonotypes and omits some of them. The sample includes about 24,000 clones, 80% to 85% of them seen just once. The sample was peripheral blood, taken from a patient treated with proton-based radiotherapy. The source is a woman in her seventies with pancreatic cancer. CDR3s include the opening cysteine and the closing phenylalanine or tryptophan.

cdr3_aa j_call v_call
CASSLESPSQEKLFF TRBJ1-4 TRBV5-8
CSVDRTGGAYTF TRBJ1-2 TRBV29-1
CASSRDSAGYTF TRBJ1-2 TRBV18
CASSPIGGRNQPNQPQHF TRBJ1-5 TRBV18
CASSVTGEVSTEAFF TRBJ1-1 TRBV9
CASSTRGGNQPQHF TRBJ1-5 TRBV5-4
CASRSGIQETQYF TRBJ2-5 TRBV5-1
CASSGLAGATGELFF TRBJ2-2 TRBV19
CASSVDERTSTQYF TRBJ2-3 TRBV10-2
CATRAAERNNEQFF TRBJ2-1 TRBV10-3
CAWSVRISGRARIDNEQFF TRBJ2-1 TRBV30
CASIPSGDTDTQYF TRBJ2-3 TRBV6-5
CASSSASATILGGYTF TRBJ1-2 TRBV7-2
CASSWTLSDTQYF TRBJ2-3 TRBV7-8
CASSMGQSGTETQYF TRBJ2-5 TRBV11-3
CARTKQGANYGYTF TRBJ1-2 TRBV19
CASSLGTYEQYF TRBJ2-7 TRBV11-3
CASSLERGDRFPIYF TRBJ1-3 TRBV11-2
CASSLGAISGGEQFF TRBJ2-1 TRBV11-2
CASSSLLESYNEQFF TRBJ2-1 TRBV7-9
CASSRTGTSYGYTF TRBJ1-2 TRBV5-1
CASSFGGGGFEAFF TRBJ1-1 TRBV28
CASSPQGQGKQFF TRBJ2-1 TRBV7-7
CASSYRTGGGEKLFF TRBJ1-4 TRBV13
CASRPHPGRTGSPLHF TRBJ1-6 TRBV25-1
CASSVDRVSYEQYF TRBJ2-7 TRBV9
CAWSVEQGNSPLHF TRBJ1-6 TRBV30
CASSPPLRSYNSPLHF TRBJ1-6 TRBV5-4
CATSRDYADTQYF TRBJ2-3 TRBV15
CASSQSGPKEGHIQYF TRBJ2-4 TRBV23-1
CASSLARTSGSFNEQFF TRBJ2-1 TRBV7-9
CASSLRREKAYEQYF TRBJ2-7 TRBV7-8
CASSRLMDDEQYF TRBJ2-7 TRBV7-9
CAWTGTGLRIREQYF TRBJ2-7 TRBV30
CASSSQSGSGELFF TRBJ2-2 TRBV7-9
CASSSTGTSNTGELFF TRBJ2-2 TRBV7-3
CASGVSRRELNEQYF TRBJ2-7 TRBV7-9
CASSSGDTDTQYF TRBJ2-3 TRBV18
CASSSQHKETQYF TRBJ2-5 TRBV7-2
CASSQGTTRNNSPLHF TRBJ1-6 TRBV4-3
CASSYMGASTDTQYF TRBJ2-3 TRBV6-5
CALQGGQSTDTQYF TRBJ2-3 TRBV5-4
CASSFLRGGTSGAIYNEQFF TRBJ2-1 TRBV7-6
CASSRLGAANEKLFF TRBJ1-4 TRBV28
CASTAGSGYQETQYF TRBJ2-5 TRBV19
CASSFSGLARDTQYF TRBJ2-3 TRBV27
CAVRRTSGRYPEQFF TRBJ2-1 TRBV30
CATSTGTGSAYEQYF TRBJ2-7 TRBV15
CASSVRGAGELFF TRBJ2-2 TRBV2
CSVESWTGGNEQFF TRBJ2-1 TRBV29-1
CASSFEGATDTQYF TRBJ2-3 TRBV7-9
CASRPGLAGEEQFF TRBJ2-1 TRBV27
CASSSGPRSGGYTF TRBJ1-2 TRBV7-2
CASSHREGGYTF TRBJ1-2 TRBV6-5
CAWRGRAETQYF TRBJ2-5 TRBV30
CASSLLDRSSGANVLTF TRBJ2-6 TRBV27